One and the same sample provided the 14 T cell receptor beta chains below, sequenced in a study of cytomegalovirus exposure and HLA in healthy donors. Here immunoSEQ multiplex PCR was the method, and the copy in TCRdb shows in-frame clones only, minus some. The sample holds about 200,000 clones, 81% seen once. The sequenced material came from PBMCs. These receptors originate from a woman younger than 45 in good health and CMV-seronegative.

V and J are TRBV15 and TRBJ2-5, with D perhaps TRBD2 (7 bases). The germline V gene encodes CDR1 LNHNV and CDR2 YYDKDF (reference sequence). Trimming pared 0 bases from V and 5 bases from J, leaving 13 bases between. The CDR3 covers 15 residues. CDR3 DNA: TGTGCCACCAGCAGAGATCGGGGGGCAGGGGAGACCCAGTACTTC. It codes for CATSRDRGAGETQYF.

The chain combines TRBV6-1 with TRBJ2-1; TRBD2 aligns across 8 bases. V lost 0 bases, J lost 7 bases, and 2 bases stayed unmatched. Germline values: CDR1 MNHNS, CDR2 SASEGT. There are 14 residues in the CDR3. This CDR3 is CASSEAASGNEQFF. In DNA form, the CDR3 reads TGTGCCAGCAGTGAAGCGGCTAGCGGGAATGAGCAGTTCTTC.

This rearrangement joins TRBV5-4 to TRBJ2-5; TRBD2 matches 11 bases. Germline CDR1 and CDR2: SGHNT and YYREEE (reference sequence). The trim removed 4 bases at V and 5 bases at J, leaving 13 bases unmatched. CDR3 length: 17 residues. The CDR3 loop is CASSQTKTSGIPETQYF. CDR3 DNA sequence: TGTGCCAGCAGCCAGACGAAGACTAGCGGGATTCCGGAGACCCAGTACTTC.

The chain links TRBV5-1 to TRBJ2-2, with D possibly TRBD1 on 6 matching bases. Trimming pared 4 bases from V and 3 bases from J, leaving 13 bases between. Germline V CDR1 and CDR2: SGHRS, YFSETQ. CDR3 length: 15 residues. The CDR3 coding sequence is TGCGCCAGCAGCAAGAGGACAGACTACACCGGGGAGCTGTTTTTT. Translation: CASSKRTDYTGELFF.

This chain links TRBV4-1 with TRBJ1-2; 8 bases align to TRBD1. CDR3 length: 20 residues. The trim removed 0 bases at V and 2 bases at J, leaving 17 bases unmatched. The germline V gene encodes CDR1 MGHRA and CDR2 YSYEKL. CDR3 in amino acids: CASSQDSFGTGEPRNYGYTF. In DNA, the CDR3 is TGCGCCAGCAGCCAAGACAGTTTCGGGACAGGTGAACCCCGGAACTATGGCTACACCTTC.

The genes are TRBV5-4 and TRBJ2-1; 9 nucleotides align to TRBD2. The CDR3 is made up of 13 amino acids. V lost 2 bases, J lost 6 bases, and 0 bases stayed unmatched. Germline V gives CDR1 SGHNT, CDR2 YYREEE (reference sequence). In DNA, the CDR3 is TGTGCCAGCAGCTTAGCGGGAGGCAATGAGCAGTTCTTC. Amino acid sequence: CASSLAGGNEQFF.

This chain links TRBV5-1 with TRBJ2-1, with 8 bases that match TRBD1. Germline V lookup: CDR1 SGHRS, CDR2 YFSETQ. This CDR3 is 17 amino acids long. With V trimmed by 4 bases and J by 5 bases, 14 bases remained unmatched. The CDR3 is CASSNSRGRLGHNEQFF. The CDR3 coding sequence is TGCGCCAGCAGCAACTCCAGGGGGCGCCTGGGGCACAATGAGCAGTTCTTC.

The chain has TRBV29-1 and TRBJ1-1; no reliable D call. V lost 6 bases and J 1 base, leaving 27 bases between the germline ends. The CDR3 contains 18 residues. Germline V gene sequence: CDR1 SQVTM, CDR2 ANQGSEA. For the CDR3, the DNA is TGCAGCGTCGATGAAATAACAAGACAATCCAGGCCGAACACTGAAGCTTTCTTT. This codes for CSVDEITRQSRPNTEAFF.

The V gene is TRBV4-1, the J gene TRBJ1-3, with a weak D call TRBD1 (5 bases). The CDR3 contains 16 residues. Germline CDR1 MGHRA, CDR2 YSYEKL. Deletions cut 1 base from V and 0 bases from J, with 10 bases between. This CDR3 reads CASSQGQWSSGNTIYF. The CDR3 DNA sequence: TGCGCCAGCAGCCAAGGACAGTGGAGCTCTGGAAACACCATATATTTT.

The chain employs TRBV30 and TRBJ1-2; 9 nucleotides match TRBD1. Trimming removed 2 bases from V and 4 bases from J; junction bases left unmatched: 11. This CDR3 is built from 16 residues. The germline CDR1 and CDR2 sequences are GTSNPN and SVGIG (reference sequence). The CDR3 coding sequence is TGTGCCTGGAGTCCGCCGGGACAGGGAAGGGGCTATGGCTACACCTTC. It encodes CAWSPPGQGRGYGYTF.

The chain joins TRBV7-6 to TRBJ2-5; D unresolved. Trimming took 1 base from V and 5 from J, leaving 5 bases between them. Germline-derived CDR1 and CDR2 are SGHVS and FNYEAQ. This CDR3 is 12 amino acids long. The DNA of the CDR3 is TGTGCCAGCAGCTTAGTAGCCGAGACCCAGTACTTC. It encodes CASSLVAETQYF. The full variable domain, its missing parts supplied by reference TRBV7-6 and TRBJ2-5, is GAGVSQSPRYKVTKRGQDVALRCDPISGHVSLYWYRQALGQGPEFLTYFNYEAQQDKSGLPNDRFSAERPEGSISTLTIQRTEQRDSAMYRCASSLVAETQYFGPGTRLLVL.

The rearrangement links TRBV6-1 to TRBJ2-7; 10 bases are a match to TRBD2. J lost 6 bases, V lost 6 bases, and 11 bases had no gene match. Germline CDR1 MNHNS, CDR2 SASEGT. This CDR3 spans 15 amino acids. This CDR3 is CASRGKLAGNREQYF. The CDR3 bases are TGTGCCAGCAGGGGGAAACTAGCGGGAAACCGCGAGCAGTACTTC.

This rearrangement joins TRBV4-1 to TRBJ1-3; D may be TRBD1 (5 bases). Trimming removed 1 base at V and 4 bases at J, with 17 bases between. The germline V gene encodes CDR1 MGHRA and CDR2 YSYEKL. The CDR3 sequence is 17 residues long. DNA for the CDR3: TGCGCCAGCAGCCAAGGGGGGATGGGGGGTTCAGGAAACACCATATATTTT. Translated: CASSQGGMGGSGNTIYF.

The CDR3 coding sequence is TGTGCCGGGTGGCGGGGACGAACCTTTTCCTACGAGCAGTACTTC. It is translated as CAGWRGRTFSYEQYF. This rearrangement joins TRBV28 to TRBJ2-7, with D perhaps TRBD2 (6 bases). From germline, CDR1 is MDHEN and CDR2 SYDVKM. With 11 bases removed from V and 1 base from J, the gap between germline ends came to 21 bases. The CDR3 extends over 15 amino acids.